Below, 24 T cell receptor beta chains from the same sample are listed, as sequenced in a study of CD8+ T cells in alopecia areata. RNA was extracted and reverse transcribed into cDNA as the sequencing template. The table came from immunoSEQ multiplex PCR; TCRdb's copy has only in-frame clones and leaves some out. This sample has about 220,000 clones, with more than 45% found just once. The treatment was: oral pan-JAK inhibitor, 5-10 mg twice daily. The sample consisted of CD4+ T cells sorted from blood, taken at week 4, from a patient treated with tofacitinib. These receptors were collected from a human donor with alopecia areata.

The chain joins TRBV25-1 to TRBJ2-7; D is uncertain. V lost 5 bases to trimming and J lost 2 bases, with 16 bases between them. Germline V gene data show CDR1 as MGHDK and CDR2 as SYGVNS. The CDR3 loop spans 15 amino acids. CDR3 amino acids: CASSPTLVGPYEQYF. The CDR3 DNA reads as TGTGCCAGCAGTCCCACACTCGTAGGACCCTACGAGCAGTACTTC.

This clone was detected only a few times. The chain joins TRBV5-8 to TRBJ2-4, with unresolved D. V was shortened by 2 bases and J by 0 bases, with 12 bases between the two germline ends. This CDR3 is built from 16 residues. Germline V gene data show CDR1 as SGHTS and CDR2 as YDEGEE. CDR3 DNA sequence: TGTGCCAGCAGCTTCGGGTCTTCAGGAGCCAAAAACATTCAGTACTTC. Translating gives CASSFGSSGAKNIQYF.

This clone was observed many times. The chain carries TRBV18 and TRBJ1-1; the D gene is possibly TRBD1 (5 bases). From germline, CDR1 is KGHSH and CDR2 LQKENI. The CDR3 is 17 amino acids. Trimming left V 2 bases short and J 1 base short, with 17 bases between. CDR3 sequence reads: CASSPGQGEGRNTEAFF. The CDR3 DNA reads as TGTGCCAGCTCACCAGGGCAGGGAGAGGGGAGGAACACTGAAGCTTTCTTT.

This chain connects TRBV30 to TRBJ1-3; no clear D gene. Trimming stripped 5 bases from V and 0 bases from J, with 8 bases between. The CDR3 length is 13 residues. Germline values: CDR1 GTSNPN, CDR2 SVGIG (reference sequence). The CDR3 loop reads CAWDKSSGNTIYF. CDR3 sequence (DNA): TGTGCCTGGGACAAGAGCTCTGGAAACACCATATATTTT.

The chain is built from TRBV18 and TRBJ2-7; 7 bases align to TRBD2. The CDR3 loop spans 15 amino acids. Germline lookup yields CDR1 KGHSH and CDR2 LQKENI. The V gene end was trimmed by 3 bases and the J gene end by 3 bases; junction bases not matched to a gene: 8. The CDR3 region is CASSPVRSGVYEQYF. DNA of the CDR3: TGTGCCAGCTCACCGGTTCGGAGCGGGGTCTACGAGCAGTACTTC.

This chain joins TRBV25-1 and TRBJ1-1; no clear D gene. Trimming removed 0 bases from V and 11 bases from J, with 10 bases in between. The germline CDR1 and CDR2 sequences are MGHDK and SYGVNS. This CDR3 has 12 residues. CDR3 sequence reads: CASSEYPKGAFF. In DNA form, the CDR3 reads TGTGCCAGCAGTGAATACCCAAAGGGCGCTTTCTTT.

This rearrangement joins TRBV5-4 to TRBJ1-2, with 8 nucleotides matching TRBD1. The CDR3 is 15 amino acids. Germline CDR1 SGHNT, CDR2 YYREEE (reference sequence). V trimming: 0 bases; J trimming: 2 bases; junction bases outside the gene matches: 3. The CDR3 sequence is CASSLETGVNYGYTF. CDR3 coding DNA: TGTGCCAGCAGCTTGGAGACAGGGGTCAACTATGGCTACACCTTC.

In its sample, this clone was seen a few times. The chain employs TRBV4-3 and TRBJ2-7; 8 nucleotides match TRBD1. The J segment lost 1 base and the V segment lost 4 bases, leaving 9 bases of the junction unmatched. Germline-derived CDR1 and CDR2 are LGHNA and YSLEER. The CDR3 is 16 residues long. The CDR3 bases are TGCGCCAGCAGCCCCAGGGCCGGGACAGGATCCTACGAGCAGTACTTC. Protein product: CASSPRAGTGSYEQYF.

The V and J genes are TRBV5-1 and TRBJ1-1; 8 nucleotides line up with TRBD1. The germline CDR1 and CDR2 sequences are SGHRS and YFSETQ. V trimming: 4 bases; J trimming: 6 bases; junction bases outside the gene matches: 17. The CDR3 totals 17 residues. Here the CDR3 reads CASSPGQGRMGMSEAFF. The CDR3 coding sequence is TGCGCCAGCAGCCCCGGACAGGGACGGATGGGGATGTCTGAAGCTTTCTTT.

The CDR3 sequence: CASSKTAPYQAFF. The CDR3 region has the DNA TGTGCCAGCAGCAAGACTGCCCCGTATCAAGCTTTCTTT. J is TRBJ1-1 and V is TRBV7-2; D is ambiguous. V was cut by 5 bases and J by 9 bases, with 16 bases left in between. Germline V lookup: CDR1 SGHTA, CDR2 FQGNSA. The CDR3 length is 13 residues.

This clone was counted only a few times. The chain is built from TRBV7-2 and TRBJ1-5; 8 bases line up with TRBD1. The germline V gene encodes CDR1 SGHTA and CDR2 FQGNSA. V gave up 4 bases and J gave up 2 bases; unmatched junction bases: 7. There are 16 residues in the CDR3. The CDR3 here is CASSSTGVGGNQPQHF. In DNA form, the CDR3 reads TGTGCCAGCAGCTCGACAGGGGTCGGTGGCAATCAGCCCCAGCATTTT.

This clone was seen a handful of times. The chain has TRBV19 and TRBJ1-2, with a weak D call TRBD1 (6 bases). The CDR3 runs to 15 residues. The V and J ends lost 8 bases and 7 bases respectively, with 23 bases between them. Germline V gene sequence: CDR1 LNHDA, CDR2 SQIVND (reference sequence). CDR3 region: CASLTTTGSVAGYTF. The CDR3 DNA reads as TGTGCCAGTTTGACGACCACAGGGAGCGTGGCTGGCTACACCTTC. Drawing the rest from reference TRBV19 and TRBJ1-2, the complete variable domain is DGGITQSPKYLFRKEGQNVTLSCEQNLNHDAMYWYRQDPGQGLRLIYYSQIVNDFQKGDIAEGYSVSREKKESFPLTVTSAQKNPTAFYLCASLTTTGSVAGYTFGSGTRLTVV.

The genes are TRBV29-1 and TRBJ2-6; 7 bases agree with TRBD1. CDR1 and CDR2 from the germline V gene are SQVTM and ANQGSEA. This CDR3 spans 15 amino acids. The ends lost 4 bases at V and 1 base at J; junction bases unmatched: 4. The CDR3 DNA reads as TGCAGCGTTGTGGGGACAGAGTCTGGGGCCAACGTCCTGACTTTC. Its translation is CSVVGTESGANVLTF.

This clone turned up a few times. V is TRBV6-5 and J is TRBJ1-1; D remains unclear. Germline CDR1 and CDR2: MNHEY and SVGAGI. This CDR3 contains 11 residues. V dropped 7 bases and J dropped 9 bases, with 12 bases sitting between them. CDR3 region: CASTNGKKAFF. CDR3 sequence (DNA): TGTGCCAGCACTAACGGGAAGAAAGCTTTCTTT.

This clone was counted only a few times. The rearrangement uses TRBV2 and TRBJ1-6; possibly TRBD1 for D (6 bases). CDR3 length equals 15 residues. Trimming took off 2 bases at V and 9 bases at J, with 14 bases between the two ends. Germline loops: CDR1 SNHLY, CDR2 FYNNEI. The CDR3 DNA sequence: TGTGCCAGCAGTGAAAGGGGAGGGGGAGGTTCACCCCTCCACTTT. Translated: CASSERGGGGSPLHF. Full variable domain (outside the CDR3, taken from reference TRBV2 and TRBJ1-6): EPEVTQTPSHQVTQMGQEVILRCVPISNHLYFYWYRQILGQKVEFLVSFYNNEISEKSEIFDDQFSVERPDGSNFTLKIRSTKLEDSAMYFCASSERGGGGSPLHFGNGTRLTVT.

V usage is TRBV25-1 and J usage is TRBJ2-7, with unresolved D. The V end was cut by 5 bases, the J end by 2 bases, with 13 bases between. Germline V lookup: CDR1 MGHDK, CDR2 SYGVNS. The CDR3 totals 14 residues. CDR3 protein: CASSPPGPTYEQYF. In nucleotides, the CDR3 is TGTGCCAGCAGTCCCCCCGGGCCGACCTACGAGCAGTACTTC.

This rearrangement joins TRBV5-4 to TRBJ2-7; no definite D call. The CDR3 sequence is 14 residues long. The V end was cut by 4 bases, the J end by 2 bases, with 13 bases between. Germline CDR1 SGHNT, CDR2 YYREEE (reference sequence). The CDR3 nucleotides are TGTGCCAGCAGCGCCCAACAGCCTCCCTACGAGCAGTACTTC. The encoded protein is CASSAQQPPYEQYF. Full variable domain (outside the CDR3, taken from reference TRBV5-4 and TRBJ2-7): ETGVTQSPTHLIKTRGQQVTLRCSSQSGHNTVSWYQQALGQGPQFIFQYYREEENGRGNFPPRFSGLQFPNYSSELNVNALELDDSALYLCASSAQQPPYEQYFGPGTRLTVT.

The V and J genes are TRBV6-1 and TRBJ2-5, with 8 bases aligning to TRBD1. CDR1 and CDR2 from the germline V gene are MNHNS and SASEGT. The junction had 0 bases not matched to a gene; V was cut back by 3 bases and J by 3 bases. This CDR3 is built from 13 residues. The chain's CDR3 is CASSETGEETQYF. CDR3 sequence (DNA): TGTGCCAGCAGTGAGACAGGGGAAGAGACCCAGTACTTC.

Written as DNA, the CDR3 is TGCGCCAGCAGCTCACCGGGGGGCCTTCCCCAGAGCTCCTACAATGAGCAGTTCTTC. Protein product: CASSSPGGLPQSSYNEQFF. J is TRBJ2-1 and V is TRBV10-2; possible D gene TRBD2, 7 bases. Germline V CDR1 and CDR2: WSHSY, SAAADI. The V gene lost 6 bases and the J gene lost 0 bases, with 24 bases spanning the gap. This CDR3 is built from 19 residues.

The chain employs TRBV6-5 and TRBJ2-7; 10 positions agree with TRBD1. The germline V gene has CDR1 MNHEY and CDR2 SVGAGI. The trim removed 2 bases at V and 1 base at J, leaving 2 bases unmatched. The CDR3 consists of 15 residues. The CDR3 DNA reads TGTGCCAGCAGTTACCGGGGACAGGGGTCCTACGAGCAGTACTTC. Translating gives CASSYRGQGSYEQYF.

The chain carries TRBV7-6 and TRBJ2-5, with a possible D match to TRBD1 (5 bases). This CDR3 region has 14 residues. Trimming cost V 5 bases and J 5 bases, with 15 bases left between them. The germline V gene encodes CDR1 SGHVS and CDR2 FNYEAQ. The CDR3 sequence is CASSPIRGPETQYF. CDR3 bases: TGTGCCAGCAGCCCGATAAGGGGCCCGGAGACCCAGTACTTC.

The J gene is TRBJ2-2, the V gene TRBV27; D call uncertain. Germline assignment: CDR1 MNHEY and CDR2 SMNVEV (reference sequence). V was trimmed by 3 bases and J by 5 bases, leaving 4 bases between them. CDR3 length equals 12 residues. The CDR3 sequence: CASSFMTGELFF. Written as DNA, the CDR3 is TGTGCCAGCAGTTTTATGACCGGGGAGCTGTTTTTT.

This clone was observed at least ten times. The chain couples TRBV4-3 to TRBJ2-1, with 11 bases fitting TRBD2. Per the germline V gene, CDR1 is LGHNA and CDR2 is YSLEER. This CDR3 has 15 residues. J lost 7 bases, V lost 3 bases, and 5 bases had no gene match. Here the CDR3 reads CASSQLAGGANEQFF. The DNA for the CDR3 is TGCGCCAGCAGCCAGCTAGCGGGGGGTGCGAATGAGCAGTTCTTC.

This clone was picked up one time. The chain is built from TRBV5-1 and TRBJ2-7; D uncertain. This CDR3 contains 12 residues. CDR1 and CDR2 from the germline V gene are SGHRS and YFSETQ. V was clipped by 3 bases and J by 4 bases, with 8 bases between them. CDR3 sequence (DNA): TGCGCCAGCAGCTCAGGATCATACGAGCAGTACTTC. Its translation: CASSSGSYEQYF.